The 22 T cell receptor beta chains below all came from one sample that was sequenced in a study of blood T cell repertoires in COVID-19. The table came from immunoSEQ multiplex PCR; TCRdb's copy has only in-frame clones and leaves some out. The sample has 90,000 or so clones, approximately 86% seen once. The sequenced material came from peripheral blood. These receptors were collected from a man of 80 years or more with active or convalescent COVID-19.

The chain carries TRBV7-2 and TRBJ1-1; 7 bases match TRBD1. The junction had 8 bases not matched to a gene; V was cut back by 5 bases and J by 5 bases. The germline gives CDR1 SGHTA, CDR2 FQGNSA. This CDR3 comprises 14 residues. CDR3 bases: TGTGCCAGCAGCCAAGCGGACAGGAGGACTGAAGCTTTCTTT. It codes for CASSQADRRTEAFF.

V gene TRBV7-2 combines with J gene TRBJ2-5; weak D call: TRBD2 (6 bases). Trimming pared 5 bases from V and 1 base from J, leaving 11 bases between. The CDR3 is made up of 14 amino acids. From germline, CDR1 is SGHTA and CDR2 FQGNSA. The CDR3 here is CASSPQRAQETQYF. The CDR3 DNA reads as TGTGCCAGCAGCCCGCAGCGGGCCCAAGAGACCCAGTACTTC.

DNA of the CDR3: TGTGCCAGCAGCCGAGGGGGCAACGTACCCTCATCGGAGACCCAGTACTTC. Residues: CASSRGGNVPSSETQYF. The chain joins TRBV5-5 to TRBJ2-5; 7 positions match TRBD1. Unmatched junction bases numbered 17, after V lost 4 bases and J lost 5 bases. CDR3 length: 17 amino acids. Germline CDR1 SGHKS, CDR2 YYEKEE (reference sequence).

This rearrangement joins TRBV29-1 to TRBJ2-5; a weak D match, TRBD2 (6 bases). Trimming stripped 1 base from V and 7 bases from J, with 16 bases between. The CDR3 runs 14 residues. CDR1 and CDR2 (germline): SQVTM, ANQGSEA. Here the CDR3 reads CSVEGWAGIATQYF. CDR3 nucleotides: TGCAGCGTTGAAGGTTGGGCGGGAATAGCGACCCAGTACTTC.

This chain links TRBV19 with TRBJ1-5; TRBD1 matches 7 bases. The CDR3 runs to 15 residues. Germline V gene data show CDR1 as LNHDA and CDR2 as SQIVND (reference sequence). The junction had 10 bases not matched to a gene; V was cut back by 8 bases and J by 3 bases. The CDR3 nucleotides are TGTGCCAGTTCGCTCGGGACAGCCCTCAATCAGCCCCAGCATTTT. It specifies CASSLGTALNQPQHF. Full variable domain (outside the CDR3, taken from reference TRBV19 and TRBJ1-5): DGGITQSPKYLFRKEGQNVTLSCEQNLNHDAMYWYRQDPGQGLRLIYYSQIVNDFQKGDIAEGYSVSREKKESFPLTVTSAQKNPTAFYLCASSLGTALNQPQHFGDGTRLSIL.

The V gene is TRBV15, the J gene TRBJ1-6; 7 bases line up with TRBD1. Trimming took 1 base from V and 10 from J; bases not matched to a gene: 13. Germline lookup yields CDR1 LNHNV and CDR2 YYDKDF (reference sequence). The CDR3 is 17 amino acids. The DNA of the CDR3 is TGTGCCACCAGCAGAGCCCGACAGGGCCAGTTTATCTCACCCCTCCACTTT. Translated: CATSRARQGQFISPLHF.

This rearrangement joins TRBV9 to TRBJ1-6, with D possibly being TRBD1 (5 bases). V was shortened by 0 bases and J by 10 bases, with 14 bases between the two germline ends. The V gene's germline CDR1 is SGDLS and CDR2 YYNGEE. This CDR3 comprises 15 residues. The CDR3 DNA sequence: TGTGCCAGCAGCGTAGAGGTCAGGGCGACATCACCCCTCCACTTT. It translates to CASSVEVRATSPLHF.

The chain carries TRBV9 and TRBJ2-2; 9 bases align to TRBD2. There are 16 residues in the CDR3. Trimming took 0 bases from V and 6 from J; bases not matched to a gene: 6. Germline CDR1 is SGDLS and CDR2 is YYNGEE. This CDR3 is CASSVATWTSAGELFF. The CDR3 bases are TGTGCCAGCAGCGTAGCTACGTGGACTAGCGCCGGGGAGCTGTTTTTT.

This sequence joins TRBV15 and TRBJ1-3; 7 bases are a match to TRBD1. The CDR3 consists of 15 residues. Losses at the gene ends were 1 base for V and 4 bases for J; bases not matched to a gene: 4. Germline V gene data show CDR1 as LNHNV and CDR2 as YYDKDF (reference sequence). For the CDR3, the DNA is TGTGCCACCAGCAGAGGCAGGGGGAACGGAAACACCATATATTTT. As protein: CATSRGRGNGNTIYF.

The rearrangement uses TRBV2 and TRBJ2-1; 11 bases fit TRBD2. From germline, CDR1 is SNHLY and CDR2 FYNNEI. The CDR3 spans 15 residues. The trim removed 3 bases at V and 5 bases at J, leaving 3 bases unmatched. The DNA of the CDR3 is TGTGCCAGCAGTGAGAAGACTAGCGGGAACAATGAGCAGTTCTTC. It yields the protein CASSEKTSGNNEQFF.

The V and J genes are TRBV6-1 and TRBJ1-5; D is perhaps TRBD1 (6 bases). The CDR3 has 15 residues. Trimming shortened V by 2 bases and J by 6 bases, and 14 bases separated the two germline ends. Looked up from germline, CDR1 is MNHNS and CDR2 is SASEGT. The CDR3 DNA follows: TGTGCCAGCAGTGAACAACGGGGAGGGGGTCAGCCCCAGCATTTT. It codes for CASSEQRGGGQPQHF.

The chain carries TRBV4-3 and TRBJ2-7; D is possibly TRBD1 (6 bases). Looked up from germline, CDR1 is LGHNA and CDR2 is YSLEER. With 2 bases removed from V and 4 bases from J, the gap between germline ends came to 15 bases. The CDR3 spans 15 residues. CDR3 region: CASSQYEDSVYEQYF. DNA of the CDR3: TGCGCCAGCAGCCAATACGAGGACAGTGTTTACGAGCAGTACTTC.

This chain links TRBV6-2 or TRBV6-3 with TRBJ1-5; 8 bases map to TRBD1. Per the germline V gene, CDR1 is MNHEY and CDR2 is SVGEGT. The CDR3 runs to 16 residues. V was pared by 5 bases and J by 6 bases, with 12 bases of the junction left unmatched. CDR3 bases: TGTGCCAGCAGTCCCACAATTGCCAGGGGGCGTCAGCCCCAGCATTTT. It codes for CASSPTIARGRQPQHF.

V gene TRBV13 combines with J gene TRBJ2-5, with TRBD1 matching 9 bases. The CDR3 runs 13 residues. The junction had 3 bases not matched to a gene; V was cut back by 6 bases and J by 4 bases. Germline assignment: CDR1 PRHDT and CDR2 FYEKMQ (reference sequence). For the CDR3, the DNA is TGTGCCAGCAGAGGGACAGGGTCAGAGACCCAGTACTTC. Translated, it gives CASRGTGSETQYF.

The gene calls are TRBV10-3 and TRBJ1-1; the match to TRBD1 covers 8 bases. This CDR3 is 17 amino acids long. Trimming took 2 bases from V and 4 from J; bases not matched to a gene: 12. CDR1 and CDR2 (germline): ENHRY, SYGVKD. The CDR3 loop is CAISETLGQGPSTEAFF. The CDR3 region has the DNA TGTGCCATCAGTGAGACCCTTGGACAGGGTCCATCCACTGAAGCTTTCTTT.

The V gene is TRBV7-9, the J gene TRBJ1-3; D is undetermined. Germline CDR1 is SEHNR and CDR2 is FQNEAQ (reference sequence). The CDR3 runs to 15 residues. Trimming shortened V by 1 base and J by 8 bases, and 15 bases separated the two germline ends. This CDR3 reads CASSLGAGPGDTIYF. The DNA of the CDR3 is TGTGCCAGCAGCTTAGGGGCTGGCCCCGGGGACACCATATATTTT. The variable domain in full, completed from reference TRBV7-9 and TRBJ1-3, reads DTGVSQNPRHKITKRGQNVTFRCDPISEHNRLYWYRQTLGQGPEFLTYFQNEAQLEKSRLLSDRFSAERPKGSFSTLEIQRTEQGDSAMYLCASSLGAGPGDTIYFGEGSWLTVV.

The rearrangement uses TRBV5-1 and TRBJ2-1; a weak D match, TRBD2 (5 bases). Germline values: CDR1 SGHRS, CDR2 YFSETQ. The CDR3 sequence is 16 residues long. Between the trimmed V and J ends, which lost 0 bases and 0 bases, there was a span of 10 bases. In DNA, the CDR3 is TGCGCCAGCAGCTTGGCTGTCGGGAACTCCTACAATGAGCAGTTCTTC. This encodes CASSLAVGNSYNEQFF.

This sequence joins TRBV18 and TRBJ2-1; 13 nucleotides line up with TRBD2. V shed 1 base and J 12 bases; nucleotides not matched to a gene: 9. The CDR3 is made up of 16 amino acids. The germline gives CDR1 KGHSH, CDR2 LQKENI. CDR3 sequence: CASSPLGLAGVLGQFF. CDR3 nucleotides: TGTGCCAGCTCACCACTCGGACTAGCGGGAGTGCTCGGGCAGTTCTTC. Drawing the rest from reference TRBV18 and TRBJ2-1, the complete variable domain is NAGVMQNPRHLVRRRGQEARLRCSPMKGHSHVYWYRQLPEEGLKFMVYLQKENIIDESGMPKERFSAEFPKEGPSILRIQQVVRGDSAAYFCASSPLGLAGVLGQFFGPGTRLTVL.

The chain employs TRBV7-9 and TRBJ1-1; tentative D call: TRBD1 (5 bases). V was clipped by 8 bases and J by 6 bases, with 19 bases between them. CDR1 is SEHNR and CDR2 is FQNEAQ in the germline V gene (reference sequence). This CDR3 region has 14 residues. The chain's CDR3 is CASGVQGQAAEAFF. CDR3 bases: TGTGCCAGCGGCGTGCAGGGCCAGGCGGCTGAAGCTTTCTTT.

This rearrangement joins TRBV10-3 to TRBJ1-6; D call uncertain. Germline CDR1 and CDR2: ENHRY and SYGVKD. V lost 11 bases and J 7 bases, leaving 15 bases between the germline ends. The CDR3 is 13 amino acids. The DNA for the CDR3 is TGTGCCGCCACAAGGACTCAAAATTCACCCCTCCACTTT. This sequence encodes CAATRTQNSPLHF.

There are a few counts of this clone. The V gene is TRBV4-1, the J gene TRBJ1-1; D is unresolved. Trimming stripped 0 bases from V and 8 bases from J, with 13 bases between. Looked up from germline, CDR1 is MGHRA and CDR2 is YSYEKL. CDR3 length equals 14 residues. CDR3 residues: CASSQERVGVEAFF. In DNA form, the CDR3 reads TGCGCCAGCAGCCAAGAGAGGGTCGGGGTAGAAGCTTTCTTT.

The chain joins TRBV10-3 to TRBJ2-7; D may be TRBD2 (6 bases). The CDR3 has 13 amino acids. V was clipped by 2 bases and J by 4 bases, with 9 bases between them. Germline loops: CDR1 ENHRY, CDR2 SYGVKD. The chain's CDR3 is CAISEPGEYEQYF. The CDR3 DNA is TGTGCCATCAGTGAGCCGGGGGAGTACGAGCAGTACTTC.